The clone carrying this TCR beta chain has a single count. This sample is drawn from a study of long-term antiretroviral therapy in people with HIV. As for the study in general: Some samples came about a decade before the 2015 immediate-ART recommendation, and these were the earliest.

Version v3.0 of the immunoSEQ assay was performed at survey level. TCRdb keeps only in-frame clones here, not all; method: immunoSEQ multiplex PCR. This table has roughly 25,000 clones, about four fifths appearing once. Every specimen held between roughly 0.9-10 million cryopreserved PBMC. These were thawed and washed before DNA extraction. V lost 7 bases to trimming and J lost 5 bases; unmatched junction nucleotides: 11. CDR1 and CDR2 (germline): SGDLS, YYNGEE. The CDR3 is 14 amino acids. V usage is TRBV9 and J usage is TRBJ2-7, with 8 bases fitting TRBD1. This specimen consisted of unsorted PBMCs, obtained 0.7 years before starting antiretroviral therapy. The TCR comes from a man younger than 45 with HIV. The CDR3 nucleotides are TGTGCCAGCGGACAGGGATCCCCAGGGGACGAGCAGTACTTC. Translated, it gives CASGQGSPGDEQYF. Full variable domain (remainder filled in from reference TRBV9 and TRBJ2-7): DSGVTQTPKHLITATGQRVTLRCSPRSGDLSVYWYQQSLDQGLQFLIQYYNGEERAKGNILERFSAQQFPDLHSELNLSSLELGDSALYFCASGQGSPGDEQYFGPGTRLTVT.